The rows below give T cell receptor beta chains drawn from one sample of a study of blood T cell repertoires in COVID-19. Sequencing used immunoSEQ multiplex PCR; TCRdb keeps in-frame clones, though not all of them. In the table there are about 230,000 clones, approximately 87% of which are singletons. Sequencing was done on a sample of peripheral blood. Every receptor here comes from a woman aged 70-85 years with active or convalescent COVID-19. Both conserved end residues are part of each CDR3. Fields, in order: clone size, D gene, V gene, J gene, CDR3 protein, CDR3 DNA. A D gene is named only where the DNA matches it firmly. Clone size is stated in some rows and not others, as once, few, many or a class when expanded.

clone_size: .
d_call: .
v_call: TRBV5-1
j_call: TRBJ1-1
cdr3_aa: CASSSQGVPPEAFF
cdr3_nt: TGCGCCAGCAGCTCCCAAGGGGTTCCCCCTGAAGCTTTCTTT

clone_size: .
d_call: .
v_call: TRBV10-3
j_call: TRBJ1-6
cdr3_aa: CAISEDRGSYNSPLHF
cdr3_nt: TGTGCCATCAGTGAGGACAGAGGATCATATAATTCACCCCTCCACTTT

clone_size: .
d_call: .
v_call: TRBV12-3/TRBV12-4
j_call: TRBJ1-1
cdr3_aa: CASSLSAEAFF
cdr3_nt: TGTGCCAGCAGTTTAAGCGCTGAAGCTTTCTTT

clone_size: .
d_call: .
v_call: TRBV3-1/TRBV3-2
j_call: TRBJ2-3
cdr3_aa: CASSQGATRGDTQYF
cdr3_nt: TGTGCCAGCAGCCAAGGGGCGACCCGGGGGGATACGCAGTATTTT

clone_size: .
d_call: TRBD1
v_call: TRBV18
j_call: TRBJ2-7
cdr3_aa: CASSPPGQGAYEQYF
cdr3_nt: TGTGCCAGCTCACCTCCGGGACAGGGGGCCTACGAGCAGTACTTC

clone_size: .
d_call: TRBD1
v_call: TRBV29-1
j_call: TRBJ1-5
cdr3_aa: CSVDRGLQPQHF
cdr3_nt: TGCAGCGTAGACAGGGGACTTCAGCCCCAGCATTTT

clone_size: .
d_call: .
v_call: TRBV19
j_call: TRBJ2-6
cdr3_aa: CACEPNPFSGANVLTF
cdr3_nt: TGTGCCTGCGAGCCGAATCCCTTCTCTGGGGCCAACGTCCTGACTTTC

clone_size: .
d_call: TRBD2
v_call: TRBV7-6
j_call: TRBJ2-7
cdr3_aa: CASSLSGGEVSEQYF
cdr3_nt: TGTGCCAGCAGCCTCTCGGGGGGAGAGGTTAGCGAGCAGTACTTC

clone_size: .
d_call: .
v_call: TRBV18
j_call: TRBJ2-7
cdr3_aa: CASSPPAGNYEQYF
cdr3_nt: TGTGCCAGCTCACCACCGGCAGGGAACTACGAGCAGTACTTC

clone_size: .
d_call: .
v_call: TRBV5-1
j_call: TRBJ2-5
cdr3_aa: CASSLAGWQQETQYF
cdr3_nt: TGCGCCAGCAGCTTGGCGGGGTGGCAGCAGGAGACCCAGTACTTC

clone_size: once
d_call: .
v_call: TRBV10-2
j_call: TRBJ1-1
cdr3_aa: CASRVTGNTEAFF
cdr3_nt: TGCGCCAGCAGGGTGACAGGGAACACTGAAGCTTTCTTT

clone_size: .
d_call: .
v_call: TRBV20-1
j_call: TRBJ2-1
cdr3_aa: CSASWGGKGVEQFF
cdr3_nt: TGCAGTGCTAGTTGGGGGGGCAAAGGTGTTGAGCAGTTCTTC

clone_size: .
d_call: .
v_call: TRBV6-5
j_call: TRBJ1-1
cdr3_aa: CASSYSGAVNTEAFF
cdr3_nt: TGTGCCAGCAGTTACTCAGGGGCCGTGAACACTGAAGCTTTCTTT

clone_size: .
d_call: .
v_call: TRBV5-8
j_call: TRBJ2-3
cdr3_aa: CASSSRQARTTDTQYF
cdr3_nt: TGTGCCAGCAGCTCCCGACAGGCACGGACCACAGATACGCAGTATTTT

clone_size: .
d_call: .
v_call: TRBV5-1
j_call: TRBJ2-1
cdr3_aa: CASSSGLLSNEQFF
cdr3_nt: TGCGCCAGCAGCTCGGGACTCCTCTCCAATGAGCAGTTCTTC

clone_size: .
d_call: .
v_call: TRBV7-7
j_call: TRBJ2-4
cdr3_aa: CASSSSGDSDKNIQYF
cdr3_nt: TGTGCCAGCAGCTCCTCTGGGGACTCAGACAAAAACATTCAGTACTTC

clone_size: .
d_call: TRBD1
v_call: TRBV5-1
j_call: TRBJ1-4
cdr3_aa: CASSPQGVDEKLFF
cdr3_nt: TGCGCCAGCAGCCCACAGGGGGTGGATGAAAAACTGTTTTTT

clone_size: .
d_call: .
v_call: TRBV28
j_call: TRBJ2-7
cdr3_aa: CASSPYRDLLYEQYF
cdr3_nt: TGTGCCAGCAGTCCTTACCGGGACTTACTCTACGAGCAGTACTTC

clone_size: .
d_call: TRBD2
v_call: TRBV24-1
j_call: TRBJ2-3
cdr3_aa: CALGGTGTDTQYF
cdr3_nt: TGTGCTCTCGGGGGGACGGGCACAGATACGCAGTATTTT

clone_size: few
d_call: TRBD1
v_call: TRBV7-8
j_call: TRBJ1-2
cdr3_aa: CASSPAGTAMSNYGYTF
cdr3_nt: TGTGCCAGCAGCCCAGCCGGGACAGCGATGTCTAACTATGGCTACACCTTC

clone_size: few
d_call: .
v_call: TRBV5-6
j_call: TRBJ2-7
cdr3_aa: CASSLVLLAGSGYEQYF
cdr3_nt: TGTGCCAGCAGCTTGGTACTCCTTGCGGGAAGCGGCTACGAGCAGTACTTC

clone_size: .
d_call: .
v_call: TRBV29-1
j_call: TRBJ2-2
cdr3_aa: CSVEDPGHPGELFF
cdr3_nt: TGCAGCGTTGAAGATCCAGGACACCCCGGGGAGCTGTTTTTT

clone_size: .
d_call: TRBD1
v_call: TRBV7-2
j_call: TRBJ1-6
cdr3_aa: CASSPGTVYSPLHF
cdr3_nt: TGTGCCAGCAGCCCCGGGACAGTTTATTCACCCCTCCACTTT

clone_size: .
d_call: .
v_call: TRBV5-1
j_call: TRBJ2-4
cdr3_aa: CASSFMAGAKNIQYF
cdr3_nt: TGCGCCAGCAGCTTTATGGCGGGAGCCAAAAACATTCAGTACTTC

clone_size: .
d_call: .
v_call: TRBV6-5
j_call: TRBJ2-2
cdr3_aa: CASMIVAVDTGELFF
cdr3_nt: TGTGCCAGCATGATAGTAGCGGTCGACACCGGGGAGCTGTTTTTT

clone_size: few
d_call: .
v_call: TRBV27
j_call: TRBJ2-3
cdr3_aa: CASSFLRLTTGTDTQYF
cdr3_nt: TGTGCCAGCAGTTTCCTACGCCTAACTACAGGGACAGATACGCAGTATTTT

clone_size: .
d_call: TRBD2
v_call: TRBV18
j_call: TRBJ2-7
cdr3_aa: CASSPRGGGEQYF
cdr3_nt: TGTGCCAGCTCACCCCGGGGGGGAGGCGAGCAGTACTTC

clone_size: .
d_call: TRBD2
v_call: TRBV7-9
j_call: TRBJ2-1
cdr3_aa: CASSFESGGSYNEQFF
cdr3_nt: TGTGCCAGCAGCTTCGAAAGCGGGGGGTCCTACAATGAGCAGTTCTTC

clone_size: .
d_call: TRBD2
v_call: TRBV5-6
j_call: TRBJ2-5
cdr3_aa: CASSVTSGGAEETQYF
cdr3_nt: TGTGCCAGCAGCGTGACTAGCGGGGGGGCTGAAGAGACCCAGTACTTC

clone_size: few
d_call: .
v_call: TRBV6-1
j_call: TRBJ1-2
cdr3_aa: CASSDGGNYGYTF
cdr3_nt: TGTGCCAGCAGTGACGGCGGAAACTATGGCTACACCTTC

clone_size: .
d_call: .
v_call: TRBV10-3
j_call: TRBJ2-7
cdr3_aa: CAISESEGTLSYEQYF
cdr3_nt: TGTGCCATCAGTGAGTCGGAAGGGACTCTTTCCTACGAGCAGTACTTC

clone_size: .
d_call: .
v_call: TRBV11-2
j_call: TRBJ1-6
cdr3_aa: CASSTQGPFSYNSPLHF
cdr3_nt: TGTGCCAGCAGCACACAGGGACCCTTCTCCTATAATTCACCCCTCCACTTT

clone_size: .
d_call: .
v_call: TRBV29-1
j_call: TRBJ1-2
cdr3_aa: CSVGRGIDYGYTF
cdr3_nt: TGCAGCGTTGGCAGGGGAATCGACTATGGCTACACCTTC

clone_size: .
d_call: .
v_call: TRBV7-8
j_call: TRBJ1-2
cdr3_aa: CASSSLDFYGYTF
cdr3_nt: TGTGCCAGCAGCTCCCTAGACTTCTATGGCTACACCTTC

clone_size: .
d_call: TRBD1
v_call: TRBV28
j_call: TRBJ2-1
cdr3_aa: CASSPRQGVGHNEQFF
cdr3_nt: TGTGCCAGCAGTCCGAGACAGGGGGTAGGACACAATGAGCAGTTCTTC

clone_size: .
d_call: TRBD2
v_call: TRBV4-2
j_call: TRBJ2-1
cdr3_aa: CASAAGTSGAYEQFF
cdr3_nt: TGTGCCAGCGCGGCCGGGACTAGCGGGGCCTATGAGCAGTTCTTC

clone_size: once
d_call: .
v_call: TRBV2
j_call: TRBJ2-7
cdr3_aa: CASRASGDEQYF
cdr3_nt: TGTGCCAGCAGGGCCTCGGGAGATGAGCAGTACTTC

clone_size: .
d_call: TRBD2
v_call: TRBV10-2
j_call: TRBJ2-7
cdr3_aa: CASRGSGSLSYEQYF
cdr3_nt: TGCGCCAGCAGGGGGAGCGGGAGTCTCTCCTACGAGCAGTACTTC

clone_size: once
d_call: TRBD1
v_call: TRBV7-2
j_call: TRBJ2-2
cdr3_aa: CASSFQGDTGELFF
cdr3_nt: TGTGCCAGCAGCTTTCAGGGGGACACCGGGGAGCTGTTTTTT

clone_size: .
d_call: TRBD1
v_call: TRBV24-1
j_call: TRBJ1-1
cdr3_aa: CATSDSRTGSTEAFF
cdr3_nt: TGTGCCACCAGTGACTCTCGGACAGGGAGCACTGAAGCTTTCTTT

clone_size: .
d_call: .
v_call: TRBV7-2
j_call: TRBJ1-1
cdr3_aa: CASSLVIHLNTEAFF
cdr3_nt: TGTGCCAGCAGCTTAGTTATACACCTGAACACTGAAGCTTTCTTT

clone_size: .
d_call: .
v_call: TRBV3-1/TRBV3-2
j_call: TRBJ2-1
cdr3_aa: CASSQPSGHIYNEQFF
cdr3_nt: TGTGCCAGCAGCCAACCATCGGGACACATCTACAATGAGCAGTTCTTC

clone_size: .
d_call: .
v_call: TRBV11-1
j_call: TRBJ1-2
cdr3_aa: CASSRDEESHYGYTF
cdr3_nt: TGTGCCAGCAGCCGGGATGAGGAGTCCCACTATGGCTACACCTTC

clone_size: .
d_call: .
v_call: TRBV4-1
j_call: TRBJ2-4
cdr3_aa: CASSQEGASKNIQYF
cdr3_nt: TGCGCCAGCAGCCAAGAAGGGGCTTCCAAAAACATTCAGTACTTC

clone_size: .
d_call: TRBD1
v_call: TRBV5-4
j_call: TRBJ1-1
cdr3_aa: CASSYRGWGDTEAFF
cdr3_nt: TGTGCCAGCAGCTACAGGGGGTGGGGGGACACTGAAGCTTTCTTT

clone_size: .
d_call: .
v_call: TRBV6-1
j_call: TRBJ2-7
cdr3_aa: CASSESVGAEQYF
cdr3_nt: TGTGCCAGCAGTGAAAGTGTTGGGGCCGAGCAGTACTTC

clone_size: .
d_call: .
v_call: TRBV4-1
j_call: TRBJ2-6
cdr3_aa: CASSQDRTSGANVLTF
cdr3_nt: TGCGCCAGCAGCCAGGATAGGACATCTGGGGCCAACGTCCTGACTTTC

clone_size: .
d_call: TRBD1
v_call: TRBV30
j_call: TRBJ2-5
cdr3_aa: CAWSGTGKTQYF
cdr3_nt: TGTGCCTGGAGTGGGACAGGGAAGACCCAGTACTTC

clone_size: .
d_call: TRBD1
v_call: TRBV7-9
j_call: TRBJ2-1
cdr3_aa: CASSFQGVDEQFF
cdr3_nt: TGTGCCAGCAGCTTCCAGGGGGTGGATGAGCAGTTCTTC

clone_size: .
d_call: .
v_call: TRBV21-1
j_call: TRBJ1-5
cdr3_aa: CASSTGGTGSLYQPQHF
cdr3_nt: TGTGCCAGCAGCACGGGGGGGACCGGGAGCCTCTATCAGCCCCAGCATTTT

clone_size: .
d_call: .
v_call: TRBV12-5
j_call: TRBJ2-4
cdr3_aa: CASGLVRDNAIQYF
cdr3_nt: TGTGCTAGTGGTTTGGTTAGGGACAACGCCATTCAGTACTTC

clone_size: .
d_call: TRBD2
v_call: TRBV7-2
j_call: TRBJ2-7
cdr3_aa: CASSLAAGVVYEQYF
cdr3_nt: TGTGCCAGCAGCTTAGCGGCGGGGGTGGTCTACGAGCAGTACTTC

clone_size: .
d_call: TRBD1
v_call: TRBV28
j_call: TRBJ1-2
cdr3_aa: CASSRTGVSYGYTF
cdr3_nt: TGTGCCAGCAGTCGGACAGGGGTGAGCTATGGCTACACCTTC

clone_size: once
d_call: TRBD2
v_call: TRBV28
j_call: TRBJ2-1
cdr3_aa: CANAGVGNEQFF
cdr3_nt: TGTGCCAACGCGGGAGTGGGCAATGAGCAGTTCTTC

clone_size: .
d_call: TRBD2
v_call: TRBV19
j_call: TRBJ2-3
cdr3_aa: CASSLRPGLGADTQYF
cdr3_nt: TGTGCCAGTAGTCTCCGCCCGGGACTAGGAGCAGATACGCAGTATTTT